The source of this T cell receptor beta chain is a study of blood T cell repertoires in COVID-19. At the level of the study: Researchers got acute and convalescent COVID-19 samples from the United States, Italy and Spain. Sources were T cells, B-cell-depleted T cells, or PBMCs; the material itself was cDNA or gDNA.

Per the germline V gene, CDR1 is SEHNR and CDR2 is FQNEAQ (reference sequence). The CDR3 is 18 amino acids. The V end lost 5 bases, the J end lost 0 bases, and 23 bases lay between the germline ends. The authors' processing: The assay estimated nucleated cells by amplifying reference gene primers. Sequenced by immunoSEQ multiplex PCR; TCRdb stores in-frame clones only, minus some. V, J and clone size were drawn from that table, and D and trimming were deduced from the DNA. The sample contains 250,000 to 300,000 clones, about 89% of which appear only once. Sequences were obtained from peripheral blood. V and J are TRBV7-9 and TRBJ2-7; a possible D gene is TRBD1 (6 bases). This TCR was sampled from a man aged 50-59 years with acute or convalescent COVID-19. CDR3 sequence: CASSLSTRTALVSYEQYF. CDR3 nucleotides: TGTGCCAGCAGCCTCAGTACCAGGACAGCTCTTGTCTCCTACGAGCAGTACTTC.